The rows below give T cell receptor beta chains drawn from one sample of a study of blood T cell repertoires in COVID-19. This table comes from immunoSEQ multiplex PCR, and its TCRdb copy is limited to in-frame clones, with some not included. The sample includes around 70,000 clones, 86% of them seen just once. Sequencing used peripheral blood. These receptors were collected from a man aged 25-45 years with acute or convalescent COVID-19. Each CDR3 is given without its conserved first and last residue.

len: 12
v_gene: TRBV5-1
j_gene: TRBJ1-4
CDR3aa: ASSSGTGQEKLF

len: 12
v_gene: TRBV3-1/TRBV3-2
j_gene: TRBJ2-3
CDR3aa: ASSQGGGTDTQY

len: 13
v_gene: TRBV5-8
j_gene: TRBJ2-1
CDR3aa: ASSFPRGTNNEQF

len: 10
v_gene: TRBV28
j_gene: TRBJ1-2
CDR3aa: ASSIRTGLNT

len: 12
v_gene: TRBV27
j_gene: TRBJ2-5
CDR3aa: ASREGNGQETQY

len: 14
v_gene: TRBV19
j_gene: TRBJ1-3
CDR3aa: ASSRRTGLRENTIY

len: 15
v_gene: TRBV14
j_gene: TRBJ2-3
CDR3aa: ASSPLRGGTSTDTQY

len: 10
v_gene: TRBV3-1/TRBV3-2
j_gene: TRBJ2-5
CDR3aa: ASSLNQETQY

len: 14
v_gene: TRBV18
j_gene: TRBJ2-3
CDR3aa: ASSPGDSTYTDTQY

len: 15
v_gene: TRBV19
j_gene: TRBJ2-1
CDR3aa: ASNRVAGGSSYNEQF

len: 10
v_gene: TRBV7-2
j_gene: TRBJ2-1
CDR3aa: ASRARGGEQF

len: 11
v_gene: TRBV18
j_gene: TRBJ2-7
CDR3aa: ASSFDRGGEQY

len: 13
v_gene: TRBV4-3
j_gene: TRBJ2-1
CDR3aa: ASSQGAGGHNEQF

len: 16
v_gene: TRBV6-2/TRBV6-3
j_gene: TRBJ2-5
CDR3aa: ASSPTGTSGRMVETQY

len: 11
v_gene: TRBV28
j_gene: TRBJ2-7
CDR3aa: ASSLGTRNWEY

len: 14
v_gene: TRBV4-1
j_gene: TRBJ2-2
CDR3aa: ASSQGSGRSSPELF

len: 10
v_gene: TRBV3-1/TRBV3-2
j_gene: TRBJ1-4
CDR3aa: ASSSEAEKLF

len: 14
v_gene: TRBV28
j_gene: TRBJ1-3
CDR3aa: ASSPTGGVSGNTIY

len: 11
v_gene: TRBV23-1
j_gene: TRBJ1-1
CDR3aa: ASSQGPNTEAF

len: 9
v_gene: TRBV12-5
j_gene: TRBJ2-1
CDR3aa: ASGFWGEQF

len: 9
v_gene: TRBV7-9
j_gene: TRBJ1-4
CDR3aa: ASRGGEKLF

len: 13
v_gene: TRBV7-9
j_gene: TRBJ2-2
CDR3aa: ASSLATGGTGELF

len: 12
v_gene: TRBV2
j_gene: TRBJ2-5
CDR3aa: ASGPDRGWETQY

len: 13
v_gene: TRBV2
j_gene: TRBJ1-2
CDR3aa: ATRDREDPNYGYT